This T cell receptor (beta chain) was sequenced for a study of Graves' ophthalmopathy and Graves' hyperthyroidism. Germline V gene sequence: CDR1 MNHEY, CDR2 SVGAGI. V lost 0 bases to trimming and J lost 5 bases, with 13 bases between them. This CDR3 has 15 amino acids. This clonotype was seen many times. Its antigen is still unknown. From RNA, the CDR3 regions of TCR beta chains were amplified and sequenced. Second-round multiplex PCR followed a first-round RT-PCR using HTBI primers. TCRdb re-derived calls from the multiplex PCR reads in MiXCR, one entry per CDR3 protein. The data show some 380,000 distinct CDR3 sequences, about 16% seen once. The study's findings and limits: The model forecast ophthalmopathy progression, reaching roughly 70% sensitivity and about 72% specificity.

The chain couples TRBV6-5 to TRBJ1-1; possibly TRBD1 for D (5 bases). The clonotype originates from a young woman with stable Graves' hyperthyroidism. The sequencing input was peripheral blood. CDR3 loop: CASSYSGGGWTEAFF. In DNA, the CDR3 is TGTGCCAGCAGTTACTCGGGGGGGGGTTGGACTGAAGCTTTCTTT.